Described below is a single TCR beta chain sequence and its context. The trim removed 1 base at V and 4 bases at J, leaving 4 bases unmatched. This CDR3 is 17 amino acids long. In germline, CDR1 is MGHRA, CDR2 YSYEKL. This specimen belongs to a study of OX40 agonist ivuxolimab in advanced cancers. Using immunoSEQ multiplex PCR, the repertoire was profiled, and TCRdb retains in-frame clones only, with some absent. This table holds approximately 60,000 clones, approximately 84% found once. The chain uses TRBV4-1 and TRBJ2-1; 13 bases are a match to TRBD2. The sample here was CD4+ or CD8+ T cells sorted from blood, taken in a trial of the OX40 agonist ivuxolimab. This TCR was sampled from an adult with an advanced solid tumor such as melanoma, head and neck, liver or kidney cancer. The CDR3 DNA reads as TGCGCCAGCAGCCAAGGGTCACTAGCGGGAGGGTACAATGAGCAGTTCTTC. Amino acid sequence: CASSQGSLAGGYNEQFF.